This T cell receptor beta chain derives from a study of CD8 T cells in ankylosing spondylitis. With respect to this clonotype: Its specificity is unknown.

The TCR beta libraries were generated through quantitative 5'-RACE incorporating molecular barcodes. TCRdb re-called the 5' RACE reads through MiXCR, storing one row per CDR3 protein. The table shows fewer than 450,000 distinct CDR3 sequences, with approximately 17% occurring only once. The study, taken as a whole, reports: Existing reports had already noted some motif variants in reactive arthritis synovial fluid and blood. Typical of ankylosing spondylitis blood, it appeared, was a TCR beta motif of several highly homologous variants. CD8+ by phenotype, disease-linked clones were relatively rare in peripheral blood. Reportedly, matched ankylosing spondylitis synovial fluid was significantly enriched for disease-linked clones.

Sequenced input: blood, either unsorted or a sorted T cell fraction (not recorded which). The receptor's source is a male donor with ankylosing spondylitis.

The DNA of the CDR3 is TGTGCCAGCAGTCCTCTACAGGGGGGCTCTGGGGCCAACGTCCTGACTTTC. Amino acid sequence: CASSPLQGGSGANVLTF. This chain uses TRBV27 with TRBJ2-6, with 8 bases lining up with TRBD1. V gave up 5 bases and J gave up 0 bases; unmatched junction bases: 6. Germline loops: CDR1 MNHEY, CDR2 SMNVEV (reference sequence). The CDR3 sequence is 17 residues long.